Detailed here is one T cell receptor beta chain. What it binds is unknown. This CDR3 fails to terminate in the conserved phenylalanine or tryptophan, so it likely reflects a read error. The data originate from a study of T cells in Graves' hyperthyroidism and ophthalmopathy. RNA transcripts gave rise to amplified TCR beta CDR3 regions. A first-round RT-PCR of the TCR CDR3 used the HTBI primer set. Each CDR3 protein is one row after TCRdb ran MiXCR on the multiplex PCR reads. Among over 700,000 distinct CDR3 sequences, approximately 19% were seen once, and the ten largest hold around 15%. The study's findings and limits: The blood repertoire included most of the expanded thyroid clonotypes above 0.001.

Trimming took 5 bases from V and 7 from J, leaving 11 bases between them. This CDR3 contains 12 residues. The germline V gene has CDR1 SGHVS and CDR2 FQNEAQ. This clonotype originated in a woman between 45 and 65 years old with Graves' hyperthyroidism that later progressed to Graves' ophthalmopathy. The rearrangement links TRBV7-8 to TRBJ1-1; D remains unclear. Source material: blood. CDR3 sequence: CASSTRTDEAFL. In nucleotides, the CDR3 is TGTGCCAGCAGCACCCGGACGGATGAAGCTTTCCTT.